These 30 T cell receptor beta chains originate from one sample sequenced in a study of blood T cell repertoires in COVID-19 (dated by TCRdb to the early 2020s). The library relied on the immunoSEQ multiplex PCR assay. The table comes from immuneACCESS by way of TCRdb, which keeps in-frame sequences with V and J called. Part of the clones is missing from these tables; in studies checked, under half for an unresolved V gene and the rest for unknown reasons. This sample comprises roughly 160,000 clones, 70% to 90% of them detected only once. Less than 8% of the sample comes from the top ten. Sequenced input: peripheral blood. The receptors stem from an older man with COVID-19, enrolled during active disease.

Of note for this clone: Other DNA sequences in the same sample also yield this CDR3. The rearrangement joins TRBV7-2 to TRBJ2-5; D is undetermined. The germline CDR1 and CDR2 sequences are SGHTA and FQGNSA. The V end lost 0 bases, the J end lost 5 bases, and 4 bases lay between the germline ends. The CDR3 contains 12 residues. The CDR3 DNA sequence: TGTGCCAGCAGCTTAGCCTTGGAGACCCAGTACTTC. It codes for CASSLALETQYF.

V usage is TRBV6-5 and J usage is TRBJ1-4, with 7 bases matching TRBD1. The J segment lost 6 bases and the V segment lost 7 bases, leaving 11 bases of the junction unmatched. The CDR3 is 15 residues long. Germline CDR1 reads MNHEY; CDR2 reads SVGAGI. CDR3 bases: TGTGCCAGCATGCCAGGGGGTTATGGTGATGAAAAACTGTTTTTT. It is translated as CASMPGGYGDEKLFF.

The chain couples TRBV2 to TRBJ2-3; maybe TRBD2 (5 bases). Trimming pared 7 bases from V and 2 bases from J, leaving 10 bases between. This CDR3 is 13 amino acids long. CDR1 is SNHLY and CDR2 is FYNNEI in the germline V gene. CDR3: CASKIAFTDTQYF. CDR3 nucleotides: TGTGCCAGCAAGATAGCGTTCACAGATACGCAGTATTTT.

V gene TRBV15 combines with J gene TRBJ2-1, with 9 nucleotides matching TRBD2. The J segment lost 4 bases and the V segment lost 4 bases, leaving 8 bases of the junction unmatched. Germline loops: CDR1 LNHNV, CDR2 YYDKDF (reference sequence). This CDR3 region has 16 residues. The CDR3 DNA is TGTGCCACCAGCACCACCCTGCGGGGGGGATACAATGAGCAGTTCTTC. It is translated as CATSTTLRGGYNEQFF. The variable domain in full, completed from reference TRBV15 and TRBJ2-1, reads DAMVIQNPRYQVTQFGKPVTLSCSQTLNHNVMYWYQQKSSQAPKLLFHYYDKDFNNEADTPDNFQSRRPNTSFCFLDIRSPGLGDTAMYLCATSTTLRGGYNEQFFGPGTRLTVL.

The rearrangement joins TRBV5-3 to TRBJ1-5; D may be TRBD1 (6 bases). TRBV5-3 is given ORF status, its function remaining uncertain. This CDR3 is 14 amino acids long. V lost 4 bases, J lost 5 bases, and 13 bases lay in between. The CDR3 region is CARSPDRDHQPQHF. The CDR3 coding sequence is TGTGCCAGAAGCCCGGACAGAGACCATCAGCCCCAGCATTTT.

The J gene is TRBJ1-5, the V gene TRBV7-9, with D possibly TRBD1 on 5 matching bases. Trimming stripped 5 bases from V and 2 bases from J, with 13 bases between. This CDR3 has 15 amino acids. Germline assignment: CDR1 SEHNR and CDR2 FQNEAQ (reference sequence). In DNA, the CDR3 is TGTGCCAGCAGCCCCTCCCAGGGCCGCAATCAGCCCCAGCATTTT. Translated: CASSPSQGRNQPQHF.

The V call is TRBV6-5, the J call TRBJ1-6; TRBD1 aligns across 8 bases. Trimming at V came to 6 bases and at J to 7 bases, leaving 8 bases not matched to a gene. CDR1 is MNHEY, CDR2 SVGAGI, per germline. CDR3 length: 15 residues. CDR3 sequence: CASRDTGGRNSPLHF. CDR3 bases: TGTGCCAGCAGAGATACAGGGGGTCGAAATTCACCCCTCCACTTT.

The chain is built from TRBV7-2 and TRBJ2-7, with 10 nucleotides matching TRBD2. Germline CDR1 SGHTA, CDR2 FQGNSA. CDR3 length equals 16 residues. Losses at the gene ends were 7 bases for V and 1 base for J; bases not matched to a gene: 10. CDR3 sequence: CASTSWTSGTSYEQYF. CDR3 coding DNA: TGTGCCAGCACCTCCTGGACTAGCGGAACTTCCTACGAGCAGTACTTC.

In DNA, the CDR3 is TGCGCCAGCAGCCAGGTCATAGCGGGGGGAGGAGAGACCCAGTACTTC. This gives the protein CASSQVIAGGGETQYF. The rearrangement links TRBV4-1 to TRBJ2-5; 10 nucleotides align to TRBD2. The CDR3 has 16 residues. The trim removed 3 bases at V and 4 bases at J, leaving 8 bases unmatched. The germline CDR1 and CDR2 sequences are MGHRA and YSYEKL.

This chain joins TRBV27 and TRBJ1-4; 7 bases fit TRBD1. Per germline, CDR1 MNHEY and CDR2 SMNVEV (reference sequence). This CDR3 is built from 14 residues. Trimming took 6 bases from V and 7 from J; bases not matched to a gene: 8. The CDR3 protein is CASRRGGAFEKLFF. The CDR3 region has the DNA TGTGCCAGCAGAAGAGGGGGCGCTTTTGAAAAACTGTTTTTT.

This rearrangement joins TRBV5-4 to TRBJ1-2; D may be TRBD1 (5 bases). The CDR3 consists of 15 residues. Germline values: CDR1 SGHNT, CDR2 YYREEE (reference sequence). Trimming pared 2 bases from V and 5 bases from J, leaving 16 bases between. The CDR3 nucleotides read TGTGCCAGCAGCTTTAACGCCAGGGAGGGGTATGGCTACACCTTC. It specifies CASSFNAREGYGYTF.

The rearrangement links TRBV27 to TRBJ2-3; TRBD1 matches 8 bases. The length of the CDR3 is 14 residues. V shed 6 bases, J shed 2 bases, and the junction held 4 bases outside the gene matches. The germline CDR1 and CDR2 sequences are MNHEY and SMNVEV (reference sequence). In DNA form, the CDR3 reads TGTGCCAGCAGCCCCAGGGGGCTCACAGATACGCAGTATTTT. This encodes CASSPRGLTDTQYF.

The chain combines TRBV6-6 with TRBJ2-7, with D maybe TRBD2 (6 bases). V was pared by 7 bases and J by 0 bases, with 13 bases between. CDR1 MNHNY and CDR2 SVGAGI come from the germline V gene (reference sequence). The CDR3 loop spans 14 amino acids. This CDR3 is CASNQGGSSYEQYF. The DNA of the CDR3 is TGTGCCAGCAACCAAGGAGGGAGCTCCTACGAGCAGTACTTC.

In its sample, this clone was seen a few times. The V gene is TRBV15, the J gene TRBJ1-6, with 9 bases identical to TRBD1. This CDR3 has 18 residues. Per the germline V gene, CDR1 is LNHNV and CDR2 is YYDKDF (reference sequence). Trimming at V came to 1 base and at J to 7 bases, leaving 11 bases not matched to a gene. The DNA for the CDR3 is TGTGCCACCAGCAGAGGCCCACAGGGGGCCGGGGCAAATTCACCCCTCCACTTT. Protein product: CATSRGPQGAGANSPLHF.

This clone appeared once. V is TRBV3-1 (or the pseudogene TRBV3-2) and J is TRBJ1-1, with D possibly matching TRBD1 (5 bases). The CDR3 sequence is 14 residues long. In germline, CDR1 is LGHDT, CDR2 YNNKEL (reference sequence). Trimming took off 1 base at V and 5 bases at J, with 11 bases between the two ends. The CDR3 region has the DNA TGTGCCAGCAGCCAAGGGGGGGGGTTTACTGAAGCTTTCTTT. It translates to CASSQGGGFTEAFF.

This sequence joins TRBV7-2 and TRBJ1-2, with D possibly matching TRBD1 (6 bases). Germline-derived CDR1 and CDR2 are SGHTA and FQGNSA. V lost 1 base and J 6 bases, leaving 9 bases between the germline ends. The CDR3 extends over 13 amino acids. The CDR3 sequence: CASSLDRADGYTF. The CDR3 coding sequence is TGTGCCAGCAGCTTAGACAGGGCCGATGGCTACACCTTC.

The chain's CDR3 is CASSFTGTGEAFF. CDR3 DNA: TGTGCCAGCAGCTTCACCGGGACAGGTGAAGCTTTCTTT. The V and J genes are TRBV7-2 and TRBJ1-1, with 8 bases matching TRBD1. This CDR3 contains 13 residues. Germline CDR1 reads SGHTA; CDR2 reads FQGNSA. After removal of 3 bases from V and 7 bases from J, the junction contained 4 bases not matched to a gene.

The V call is TRBV9, the J call TRBJ1-5, with a tentative D call TRBD1 (5 bases). The V gene lost 3 bases and the J gene lost 6 bases, with 10 bases spanning the gap. The CDR3 is 13 residues long. CDR1 is SGDLS, CDR2 YYNGEE, per germline. Written as DNA, the CDR3 is TGTGCCAGCAGCGGGGGGGGTCGTCAGCCCCAGCATTTT. Translated: CASSGGGRQPQHF.

This clone appeared a few times. The chain joins TRBV3-1 (or the pseudogene TRBV3-2) to TRBJ1-3, with TRBD1 identical over 10 bases. V shed 4 bases and J 4 bases; nucleotides not matched to a gene: 4. This CDR3 comprises 15 residues. Germline CDR1 LGHDT, CDR2 YNNKEL (reference sequence). The CDR3 coding sequence is TGTGCCAGCAGCCGCGGGACAGGGGCAGGAAACACCATATATTTT. It codes for CASSRGTGAGNTIYF.

The V call is TRBV11-2, the J call TRBJ2-1, with 8 bases lining up with TRBD2. The V and J ends lost 3 bases and 10 bases, in that order; junction bases with no gene match: 8. The CDR3 has 14 residues. Germline-derived CDR1 and CDR2 are SGHAT and FQNNGV. DNA of the CDR3: TGTGCCAGCAGCTTCAATTCGGGGGGGGCAGAGCAGTTCTTC. Its translation is CASSFNSGGAEQFF.

Only one count was recorded for this clone. The chain uses TRBV4-1 and TRBJ2-4; D ambiguous. Germline V lookup: CDR1 MGHRA, CDR2 YSYEKL. The CDR3 runs 16 residues. Between the trimmed V and J ends, which lost 0 bases and 0 bases, there was a span of 9 bases. Here the CDR3 DNA reads TGCGCCAGCAGCCAAGAGCCAGGAACAGCCAAAAACATTCAGTACTTC. It is translated as CASSQEPGTAKNIQYF.

The chain employs TRBV11-2 and TRBJ1-2; D is ambiguous. The CDR3 length is 15 residues. V lost 1 base, J lost 4 bases, and 13 bases lay in between. Per the germline V gene, CDR1 is SGHAT and CDR2 is FQNNGV. In nucleotides, the CDR3 is TGTGCCAGCAGCTTAGGCGGCCGAAAACTCTATGGCTACACCTTC. Encoded protein: CASSLGGRKLYGYTF.

The CDR3 loop reads CASTLPGEAFF. The DNA for the CDR3 is TGTGCCAGCACCCTTCCGGGGGAAGCTTTCTTT. The chain joins TRBV6-5 to TRBJ1-1; D is undetermined. The length of the CDR3 is 11 residues. With 7 bases removed from V and 8 bases from J, the gap between germline ends came to 11 bases. Germline CDR1 is MNHEY and CDR2 is SVGAGI.

The chain carries TRBV5-8 and TRBJ1-5, with 8 bases aligning to TRBD1. The germline gives CDR1 SGHTS, CDR2 YDEGEE. The J segment lost 4 bases and the V segment lost 6 bases, leaving 9 bases of the junction unmatched. This CDR3 contains 15 residues. CDR3 amino acids: CASTSGQGMNQPQHF. In DNA form, the CDR3 reads TGTGCCAGCACCTCAGGACAGGGTATGAATCAGCCCCAGCATTTT.

This clone was observed a handful of times. The chain combines TRBV6-1 with TRBJ1-6; 7 bases agree with TRBD1. The ends lost 3 bases at V and 4 bases at J; junction bases unmatched: 6. This CDR3 is built from 16 residues. Germline V gives CDR1 MNHNS, CDR2 SASEGT. In nucleotides, the CDR3 is TGTGCCAGCAGTGACGGGACAGTTGGATATAATTCACCCCTCCACTTT. Its protein is CASSDGTVGYNSPLHF.

The chain recombines TRBV28 with TRBJ1-1; D gene uncertain. V was cut by 5 bases and J by 3 bases, with 16 bases left in between. This CDR3 has 15 residues. Germline CDR1 and CDR2: MDHEN and SYDVKM. DNA for the CDR3: TGTGCCAGCAGTCCGCGCCCGGGTGAGGACACTGAAGCTTTCTTT. Translation gives CASSPRPGEDTEAFF.

The chain carries TRBV5-1 and TRBJ2-7; 7 bases line up with TRBD1. The CDR3 length is 14 residues. Trimming removed 1 base from V and 2 bases from J; junction bases left unmatched: 3. Germline assignment: CDR1 SGHRS and CDR2 YFSETQ. This chain's CDR3 is CASSLRDSTYEQYF. CDR3 DNA sequence: TGCGCCAGCAGCTTGAGGGACAGTACCTACGAGCAGTACTTC.

This clone was seen a handful of times. J is TRBJ1-5 and V is TRBV19, with D uncertain. The germline V gene encodes CDR1 LNHDA and CDR2 SQIVND (reference sequence). V was clipped by 6 bases and J by 1 base, with 13 bases between them. This CDR3 contains 15 residues. The CDR3 DNA is TGTGCCAGTAGGGGAGGAAGGGTCAGCAATCAGCCCCAGCATTTT. Translating gives CASRGGRVSNQPQHF.

The chain employs TRBV5-1 and TRBJ1-3; D not certain. The germline V gene encodes CDR1 SGHRS and CDR2 YFSETQ. Trimming stripped 3 bases from V and 0 bases from J, with 7 bases between. The CDR3 runs to 14 residues. The CDR3 protein is CASSSGNSGNTIYF. DNA of the CDR3: TGCGCCAGCAGCTCGGGGAACTCTGGAAACACCATATATTTT.

The rearrangement uses TRBV12-3 or TRBV12-4 and TRBJ1-2, with D unclear. Between the trimmed V and J ends, which lost 8 bases and 4 bases, there was a span of 14 bases. The CDR3 has 13 residues. The CDR3 here is CASRPGVPYGYTF. As DNA, the CDR3 is TGTGCCAGCCGACCCGGGGTGCCCTATGGCTACACCTTC.